This entry describes one T cell receptor beta chain. The data were taken from a study of T cell changes during pregnancy in multiple sclerosis. The CDR3 runs to 13 residues. Looked up from germline, CDR1 is MNHEY and CDR2 is SVGAGI. The V segment lost 2 bases and the J segment 10 bases; nucleotides outside the gene matches: 3. The table came from immunoSEQ multiplex PCR; TCRdb's copy has only in-frame clones and leaves some out. The data contain over 80,000 clones, 90% of them singletons. This specimen consisted of peripheral blood, obtained in the second trimester of pregnancy. The source of this sequence is a female donor in good health, enrolled as a control in a pregnancy study. This chain connects TRBV6-5 to TRBJ1-1, with 11 positions matching TRBD1. In nucleotides, the CDR3 is TGTGCCAGCAGTTACCCCGGGACAGGGGGAGCTTTCTTT. As protein: CASSYPGTGGAFF.